The text below deals with one T cell receptor (beta chain). This specimen comes from a study of blood T cell repertoires in COVID-19. Overall study context: The cDNA or gDNA used as material had been derived from T cells, B-cell-depleted T cells, or PBMCs.

V lost 3 bases and J lost 7; bases outside the gene matches: 1. The length of the CDR3 is 14 residues. Germline CDR1 and CDR2: MDHEN and SYDVKM. Using immunoSEQ multiplex PCR, the repertoire was profiled, and TCRdb retains in-frame clones only, with some absent. The sample yields 200,000 to 300,000 clones, around 88% seen once. Either two negative PCRs, clearance, or symptom resolution qualified Cohort 3 donors as recovered. This sequence originates from a woman between 50 and 59 years old who had recovered from COVID-19. The gene calls are TRBV28 and TRBJ1-6; 9 nucleotides align to TRBD1. Sequences were obtained from PBMCs or T cells enriched from blood (not recorded which). The CDR3 region has the DNA TGTGCCAGCAGTTTGGACAGGGGCAATTCACCCCTCCACTTT. It is translated as CASSLDRGNSPLHF.